The 29 T cell receptor beta chains reported below all come from one sample, sequenced in a study of CD8+CD57+ T cells in acquired aplastic anemia. Genomic DNA was employed as the template in profiling TCR beta VDJ and CDR3. TCRdb recomputed calls from the reads with MiXCR, one row per CDR3 protein. Of more than 150,000 distinct CDR3 sequences in the sample, around half were seen once. Sequenced: sorted CD4+, CD8+, or CD8+CD57+ T cells (not recorded which) from PBMCs. These receptors came from a human donor in good health.

The genes are TRBV20-1 and TRBJ1-1; no clear D gene. The CDR3 covers 15 residues. CDR1 DFQATT and CDR2 SNEGSKA come from the germline V gene (reference sequence). V gave up 5 bases and J gave up 7 bases, with 23 bases separating them. This CDR3 is CSASGVRPPRDEAFF. CDR3 DNA: TGCAGTGCTTCGGGAGTCCGACCCCCTAGGGATGAAGCTTTCTTT.

This chain links TRBV10-3 with TRBJ2-2; 9 bases match TRBD1. This CDR3 is built from 15 residues. Germline values: CDR1 ENHRY, CDR2 SYGVKD. V gave up 6 bases and J gave up 6 bases; unmatched junction bases: 8. DNA for the CDR3: TGTGCCATCAGCCCGGGACAGGGTTTATCCGGGGAGCTGTTTTTT. The encoded protein is CAISPGQGLSGELFF.

With respect to this clonotype: Since a much larger clone is just one base distant, this may be a read error. The J gene is TRBJ1-2, the V gene TRBV6-5; D perhaps matches TRBD1 (6 bases). CDR3 size: 16 residues. V was cut by 0 bases and J by 4 bases, with 15 bases left in between. In germline, CDR1 is MNHEY, CDR2 SVGAGI. DNA for the CDR3: TGTGCCAGCAGTTACTCAGGGGGACGGGGCTCCTATGGCTACACCTTC. Translation: CASSYSGGRGSYGYTF.

This clonotype came up many times. V and J are TRBV9 and TRBJ2-3; 12 bases match TRBD2. The J segment lost 4 bases and the V segment lost 4 bases, leaving 7 bases of the junction unmatched. Germline assignment: CDR1 SGDLS and CDR2 YYNGEE. The CDR3 consists of 16 residues. CDR3 sequence: CASSTPLAGGADTQYF. The CDR3, as DNA: TGTGCCAGCAGCACTCCACTAGCGGGAGGTGCAGATACGCAGTATTTT.

This clonotype was recorded many times. The chain couples TRBV29-1 to TRBJ2-1; 7 bases match TRBD2. Looked up from germline, CDR1 is SQVTM and CDR2 is ANQGSEA. V was clipped by 3 bases and J by 5 bases; unmatched bases: 10. The CDR3 extends over 15 amino acids. The CDR3 bases are TGCAGCGTTGAGGGTCTGCGCGGGAGCAACAATGAGCAGTTCTTC. Translating it yields CSVEGLRGSNNEQFF.

Only one count was recorded for this clonotype. A much more abundant neighbour one base away suggests this may be a read error. The V gene is TRBV4-1, the J gene TRBJ1-5; a weak D match, TRBD1 (6 bases). The CDR3 runs to 14 residues. V dropped 8 bases and J dropped 5 bases, with 16 bases sitting between them. Germline CDR1 MGHRA, CDR2 YSYEKL. CDR3 sequence reads: CASGPLGGYQPQHF. The DNA for the CDR3 is TGCGCCAGCGGCCCGTTGGGGGGCTATCAGCCCCAGCATTTT.

The chain uses TRBV5-1 and TRBJ1-1, with D perhaps matching TRBD1 (6 bases). The CDR3 runs 15 residues. With 0 bases removed from V and 4 bases from J, the gap between germline ends came to 13 bases. Germline CDR1 is SGHRS and CDR2 is YFSETQ. DNA of the CDR3: TGCGCCAGCAGCTTGGCCGGGGGGCAAGGCACTGAAGCTTTCTTT. Translation: CASSLAGGQGTEAFF.

About this clonotype: One end of the junction is discordant with germline, which a read error may explain. The chain recombines TRBV7-6 with TRBJ1-3; no firm D call. The CDR3 has 14 amino acids. CDR1 and CDR2 from the germline V gene are SGHVS and FNYEAQ. The CDR3: CASRKTDSGSTIYF. For the CDR3, the DNA is TGTGCCAGCAGAAAGACGGATTCTGGAAGCACCATATATTTT. Supplemented by reference TRBV7-6 and TRBJ1-3, the full variable domain reads GAGVSQSPRYKVTKRGQDVALRCDPISGHVSLYWYRQALGQGPEFLTYFNYEAQQDKSGLPNDRFSAERPEGSISTLTIQRTEQRDSAMYRCASRKTDSGSTIYFGEGSWLTVV.

The chain is built from TRBV7-6 and TRBJ2-5; D possibly uses TRBD1 or TRBD2 (7 bases each). The V end was cut by 5 bases, the J end by 2 bases, with 24 bases between. The CDR3 sequence is 18 residues long. Germline loops: CDR1 SGHVS, CDR2 FNYEAQ. The CDR3 reads CASSPRGGGPGGQETQYF. The DNA for the CDR3 is TGTGCCAGCAGCCCCAGGGGGGGCGGTCCGGGGGGACAAGAGACCCAGTACTTC.

This clonotype was recorded many times. This chain uses TRBV29-1 with TRBJ2-1; possibly TRBD2 for D (6 bases). The CDR3 is made up of 14 amino acids. V shed 5 bases and J shed 3 bases, with 14 bases lying between them. CDR1 SQVTM and CDR2 ANQGSEA come from the germline V gene. CDR3 nucleotides: TGCAGCGTTCTCATTCAGGGAGGCTACAATGAGCAGTTCTTC. Its translation: CSVLIQGGYNEQFF.

In this sample, this clonotype turned up many times. The V call is TRBV5-5, the J call TRBJ2-7; 9 bases line up with TRBD2. Germline lookup yields CDR1 SGHKS and CDR2 YYEKEE (reference sequence). The CDR3 runs to 17 residues. V shed 2 bases, J shed 0 bases, and the junction held 9 bases outside the gene matches. CDR3 residues: CASSFDRLADFSYEQYF. The CDR3 region has the DNA TGTGCCAGCAGCTTCGATCGACTAGCGGACTTCTCCTACGAGCAGTACTTC.

The chain links TRBV7-6 to TRBJ2-5; D might be TRBD2 (6 bases). The CDR3 consists of 14 residues. The V gene's germline CDR1 is SGHVS and CDR2 FNYEAQ. The V and J ends lost 1 base and 4 bases respectively, with 10 bases between them. CDR3 residues: CASSLGVEGETQYF. DNA of the CDR3: TGTGCCAGCAGCTTAGGGGTGGAGGGAGAGACCCAGTACTTC.

This clonotype was detected once. The J gene is TRBJ2-5, the V gene TRBV10-3, with a weak D call TRBD1 (6 bases). The germline CDR1 and CDR2 sequences are ENHRY and SYGVKD. The length of the CDR3 is 16 residues. V lost 3 bases, J lost 3 bases, and 17 bases lay in between. CDR3 nucleotide sequence: TGTGCCATCAGTGAACAGGGTGGCACCGGGGAAGAGACCCAGTACTTC. This codes for CAISEQGGTGEETQYF.

V and J are TRBV24-1 and TRBJ1-5; 10 bases are shared with TRBD1. Germline CDR1 KGHDR, CDR2 SFDVKD. The CDR3 has 16 residues. J was trimmed by 5 bases and V by 3 bases; bases with no gene match: 6. The CDR3 sequence: CATSDPRTGGDQPQHF. The CDR3, as DNA: TGTGCCACCAGTGATCCCCGGACAGGGGGGGATCAGCCCCAGCATTTT.

This clonotype has a count of ten or more. The chain is built from TRBV20-1 and TRBJ2-3; D might be TRBD1 (6 bases). Germline V lookup: CDR1 DFQATT, CDR2 SNEGSKA (reference sequence). V was clipped by 7 bases and J by 4 bases, with 18 bases between them. The CDR3 length is 14 residues. This CDR3 reads CSGEQGLLADTQYF. The CDR3 nucleotides read TGCAGTGGCGAACAGGGTCTTTTGGCAGATACGCAGTATTTT.

This clonotype has only a few counts. The chain carries TRBV28 and TRBJ2-5; 7 positions agree with TRBD2. The V and J ends lost 2 bases and 4 bases, in that order; junction bases with no gene match: 7. CDR1 is MDHEN, CDR2 SYDVKM, per germline. The CDR3 runs 15 residues. CDR3 bases: TGTGCCAGCAGTTTACGCCAGGGAGGGCGAGAGACCCAGTACTTC. Amino acid sequence: CASSLRQGGRETQYF.

This clonotype occurred many times. The V call is TRBV12-3 or TRBV12-4, the J call TRBJ1-1, with 7 bases lining up with TRBD1. This CDR3 has 13 amino acids. The J segment lost 4 bases and the V segment lost 6 bases, leaving 5 bases of the junction unmatched. The CDR3 here is CASRPPGGTEAFF. For the CDR3, the DNA is TGTGCCAGCAGGCCGCCAGGGGGCACTGAAGCTTTCTTT.

This sequence joins TRBV20-1 and TRBJ1-5; no definite D call. The CDR3 is made up of 17 amino acids. With 0 bases removed from V and 2 bases from J, the gap between germline ends came to 17 bases. Germline values: CDR1 DFQATT, CDR2 SNEGSKA (reference sequence). CDR3 loop: CSARDRAPRSGNQPQHF. CDR3 DNA sequence: TGCAGTGCTAGAGATCGGGCCCCCCGATCGGGCAATCAGCCCCAGCATTTT.

This chain links TRBV10-3 with TRBJ1-1; D is unclear. Germline V gene lookup returns CDR1 ENHRY and CDR2 SYGVKD. The V end was cut by 11 bases, the J end by 11 bases, with 21 bases between. The CDR3 contains 12 residues. The CDR3 DNA sequence: TGTGCCCTAGAGGCCCCCACGGAAGGGGCTTTCTTT. Translated: CALEAPTEGAFF.

This chain joins TRBV19 and TRBJ1-3, with unresolved D. This CDR3 region has 12 residues. Trimming left V 5 bases short and J 8 bases short, with 10 bases between. The germline V gene has CDR1 LNHDA and CDR2 SQIVND (reference sequence). This CDR3 is CASSASGDTIYF. The CDR3 coding sequence is TGTGCCAGTAGTGCGTCCGGTGACACCATATATTTT.

The CDR3 nucleotides are TGTGCCAGCAGGCATTTCGGGGACAGGGGATTGAACACTGAAGCTTTCTTT. Amino acids: CASRHFGDRGLNTEAFF. The chain links TRBV6-1 to TRBJ1-1; TRBD1 matches at 10 bases. From germline, CDR1 is MNHNS and CDR2 SASEGT. This CDR3 spans 17 amino acids. V gave up 6 bases and J gave up 0 bases; unmatched junction bases: 10.

This clonotype came up many times. This rearrangement joins TRBV29-1 to TRBJ2-6; D is unresolved. Germline CDR1 is SQVTM and CDR2 is ANQGSEA. This CDR3 spans 11 amino acids. V lost 4 bases, J lost 2 bases, and 0 bases lay in between. The CDR3 reads CSVAGANVLTF. The CDR3 nucleotides are TGCAGCGTTGCTGGGGCCAACGTCCTGACTTTC.

V usage is TRBV14 and J usage is TRBJ2-5; unclear D gene. V lost 4 bases to trimming and J lost 2 bases, with 5 bases between them. The CDR3 runs 12 residues. CDR1 and CDR2 from the germline V gene are SGHDN and FVKESK. Here the CDR3 reads CASSRGQETQYF. The CDR3 DNA sequence: TGTGCCAGCAGCCGGGGACAAGAGACCCAGTACTTC.

CDR3 amino acids: CAIQGGLSGANVLTF. The CDR3 coding sequence is TGCGCCATTCAGGGGGGGTTATCTGGGGCCAACGTCCTGACTTTC. The chain has TRBV10-2 and TRBJ2-6, with D perhaps matching TRBD1 or TRBD2 (7 bases each). V was pared by 10 bases and J by 1 base, with 14 bases between. The CDR3 has 15 residues. Germline CDR1 reads WSHSY; CDR2 reads SAAADI.

A remark on this clonotype: One junction end does not reproduce the germline sequence, and a read error may be involved. The genes are TRBV29-1 and TRBJ1-2; D call uncertain. CDR3 length: 10 amino acids. Germline CDR1 reads SQVTM; CDR2 reads ANQGSEA. The CDR3: CSVSGEGYAF. In DNA form, the CDR3 reads TGCAGCGTGAGTGGGGAAGGCTACGCCTTC.

The chain has TRBV11-2 and TRBJ2-7; no definite D call. CDR1 is SGHAT, CDR2 FQNNGV, per germline. This CDR3 is 14 amino acids long. Trimming removed 1 base from V and 3 bases from J, with 10 bases in between. The CDR3 nucleotides are TGTGCCAGCAGCTTAGTAGGTGGATTCTACGAGCAGTACTTC. Translated: CASSLVGGFYEQYF.

The genes are TRBV20-1 and TRBJ2-1, with TRBD2 matching over 16 bases. The CDR3 spans 16 residues. V shed 4 bases, J shed 6 bases, and the junction held 6 bases outside the gene matches. The germline V gene encodes CDR1 DFQATT and CDR2 SNEGSKA (reference sequence). The CDR3 loop is CSATGTSGRAGNEQFF. CDR3 DNA: TGCAGTGCTACCGGGACTAGCGGGAGGGCCGGCAATGAGCAGTTCTTC.

This chain uses TRBV2 with TRBJ1-1; weak D call: TRBD1 (6 bases). Germline V CDR1 and CDR2: SNHLY, FYNNEI. This CDR3 is 14 amino acids long. V lost 7 bases and J 3 bases, leaving 15 bases between the germline ends. The CDR3 sequence: CASTVAGEDTEAFF. The CDR3 bases are TGTGCCAGCACGGTTGCAGGGGAGGACACTGAAGCTTTCTTT.

The rearrangement uses TRBV7-8 and TRBJ2-7; tentatively, D is TRBD1 (6 bases). The germline V gene encodes CDR1 SGHVS and CDR2 FQNEAQ. The CDR3 is made up of 14 amino acids. Between the trimmed V and J ends, which lost 5 bases and 3 bases, there was a span of 14 bases. CDR3 loop: CASSPVGGNYEQYF. The CDR3 nucleotides read TGTGCCAGCAGCCCCGTAGGGGGAAACTACGAGCAGTACTTC.